This T cell receptor beta chain was documented in a study of cytomegalovirus exposure and HLA in healthy donors. Losses at the gene ends were 1 base for V and 1 base for J; bases not matched to a gene: 1. Germline values: CDR1 SGDLS, CDR2 YYNGEE. The CDR3 has 14 amino acids. PCR involved 60 Vbeta and 13 Jbeta primers. The method was immunoSEQ multiplex PCR; TCRdb's version includes in-frame clones alone and lacks a portion of them. The data hold under 200,000 clones, with nearly 80% observed a single time. This clone came up once. The antigen is not known. Study conclusions and caveats: Later analysis showed most CMV-associated TCR beta chains appearing HLA-restricted.

The TCR sequence derives from a man aged 50 to 59 in good health and CMV-seropositive. The chain employs TRBV9 and TRBJ2-5; 7 nucleotides align to TRBD2. The sequencing input was PBMCs. DNA of the CDR3: TGTGCCAGCAGCGTAACTAGCGCCCAAGAGACCCAGTACTTC. Translated: CASSVTSAQETQYF.